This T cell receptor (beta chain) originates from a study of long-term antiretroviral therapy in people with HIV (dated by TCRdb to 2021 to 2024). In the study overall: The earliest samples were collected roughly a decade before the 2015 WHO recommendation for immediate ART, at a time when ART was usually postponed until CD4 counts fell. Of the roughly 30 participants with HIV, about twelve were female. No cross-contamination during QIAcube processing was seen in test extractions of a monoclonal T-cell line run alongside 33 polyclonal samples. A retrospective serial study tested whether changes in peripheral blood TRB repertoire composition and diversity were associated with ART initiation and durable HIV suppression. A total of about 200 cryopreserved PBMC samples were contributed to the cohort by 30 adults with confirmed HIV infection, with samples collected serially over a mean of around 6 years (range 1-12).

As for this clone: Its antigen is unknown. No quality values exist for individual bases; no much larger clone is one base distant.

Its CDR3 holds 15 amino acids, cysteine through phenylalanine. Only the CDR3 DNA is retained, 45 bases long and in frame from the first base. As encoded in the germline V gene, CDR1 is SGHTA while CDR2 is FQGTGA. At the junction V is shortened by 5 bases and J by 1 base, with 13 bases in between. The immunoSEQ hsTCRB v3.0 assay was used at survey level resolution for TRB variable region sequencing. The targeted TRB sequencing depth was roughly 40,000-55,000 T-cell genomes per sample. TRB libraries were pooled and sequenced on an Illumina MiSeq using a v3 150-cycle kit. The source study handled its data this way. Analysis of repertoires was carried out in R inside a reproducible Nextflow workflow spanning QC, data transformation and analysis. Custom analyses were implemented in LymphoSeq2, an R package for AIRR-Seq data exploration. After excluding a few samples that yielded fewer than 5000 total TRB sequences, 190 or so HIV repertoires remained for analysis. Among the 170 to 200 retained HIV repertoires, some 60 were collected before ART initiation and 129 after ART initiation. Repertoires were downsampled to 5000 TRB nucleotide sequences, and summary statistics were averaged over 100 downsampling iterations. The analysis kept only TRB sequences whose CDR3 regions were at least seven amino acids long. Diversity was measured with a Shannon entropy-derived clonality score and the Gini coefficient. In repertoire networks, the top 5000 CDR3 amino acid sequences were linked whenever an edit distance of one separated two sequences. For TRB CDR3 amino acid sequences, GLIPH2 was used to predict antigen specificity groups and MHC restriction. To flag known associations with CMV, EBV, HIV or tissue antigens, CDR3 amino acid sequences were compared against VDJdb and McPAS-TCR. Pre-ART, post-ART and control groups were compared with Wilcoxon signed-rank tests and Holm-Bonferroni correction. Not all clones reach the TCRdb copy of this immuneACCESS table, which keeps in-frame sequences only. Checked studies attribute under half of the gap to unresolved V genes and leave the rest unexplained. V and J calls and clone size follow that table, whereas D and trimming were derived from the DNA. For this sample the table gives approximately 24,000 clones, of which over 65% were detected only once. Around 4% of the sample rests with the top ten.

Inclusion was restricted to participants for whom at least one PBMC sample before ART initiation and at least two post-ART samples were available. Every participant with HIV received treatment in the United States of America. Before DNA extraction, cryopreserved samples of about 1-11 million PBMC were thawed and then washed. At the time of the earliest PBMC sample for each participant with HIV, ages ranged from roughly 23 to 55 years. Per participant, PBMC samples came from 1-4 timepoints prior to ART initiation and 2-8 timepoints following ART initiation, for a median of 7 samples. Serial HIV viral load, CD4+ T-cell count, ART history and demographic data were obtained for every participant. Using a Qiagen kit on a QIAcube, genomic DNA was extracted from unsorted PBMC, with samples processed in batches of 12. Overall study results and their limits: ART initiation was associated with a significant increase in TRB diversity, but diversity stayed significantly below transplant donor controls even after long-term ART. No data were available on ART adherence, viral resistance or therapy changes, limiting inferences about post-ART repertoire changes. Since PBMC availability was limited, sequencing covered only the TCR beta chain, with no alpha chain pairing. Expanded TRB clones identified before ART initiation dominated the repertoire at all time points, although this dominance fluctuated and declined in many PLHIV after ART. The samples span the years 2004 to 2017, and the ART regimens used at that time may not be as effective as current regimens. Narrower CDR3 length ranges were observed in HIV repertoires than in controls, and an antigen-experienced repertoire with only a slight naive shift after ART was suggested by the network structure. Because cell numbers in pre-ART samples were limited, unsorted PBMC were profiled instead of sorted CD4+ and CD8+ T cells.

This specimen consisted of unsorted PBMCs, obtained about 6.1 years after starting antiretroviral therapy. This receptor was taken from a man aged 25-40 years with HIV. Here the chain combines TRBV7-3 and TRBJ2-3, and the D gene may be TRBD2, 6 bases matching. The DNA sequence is TGTGCCAGCAGCAGCAGCAGCGGGCGCACAGATACGCAGTATTTT. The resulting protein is CASSSSSGRTDTQYF.